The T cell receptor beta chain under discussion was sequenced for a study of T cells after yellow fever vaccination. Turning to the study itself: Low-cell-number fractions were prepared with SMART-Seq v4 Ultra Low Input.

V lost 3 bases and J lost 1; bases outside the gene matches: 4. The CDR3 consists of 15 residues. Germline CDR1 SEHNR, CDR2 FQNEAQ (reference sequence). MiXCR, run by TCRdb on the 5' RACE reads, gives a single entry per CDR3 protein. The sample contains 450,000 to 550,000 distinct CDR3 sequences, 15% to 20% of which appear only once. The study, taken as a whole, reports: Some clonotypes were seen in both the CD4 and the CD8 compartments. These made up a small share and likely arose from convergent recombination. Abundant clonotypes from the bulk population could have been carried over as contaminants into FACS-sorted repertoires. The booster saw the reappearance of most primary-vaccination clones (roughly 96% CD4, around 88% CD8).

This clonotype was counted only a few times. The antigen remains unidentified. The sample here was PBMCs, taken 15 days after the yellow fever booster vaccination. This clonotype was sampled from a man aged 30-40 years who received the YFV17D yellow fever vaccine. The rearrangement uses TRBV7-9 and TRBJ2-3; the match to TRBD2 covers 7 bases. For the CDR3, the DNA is TGTGCCAGCAGCTTCCTTGCGGGAGGCACAGATACGCAGTATTTT. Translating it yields CASSFLAGGTDTQYF. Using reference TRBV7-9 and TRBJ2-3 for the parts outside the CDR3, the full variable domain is DTGVSQNPRHKITKRGQNVTFRCDPISEHNRLYWYRQTLGQGPEFLTYFQNEAQLEKSRLLSDRFSAERPKGSFSTLEIQRTEQGDSAMYLCASSFLAGGTDTQYFGPGTRLTVL.